The clone carrying this T cell receptor beta chain appeared a single time. RNA transcripts gave rise to amplified TCR beta CDR3 regions. The HTBI primer set drove a first-round RT-PCR of the TCR CDR3. One entry per CDR3 protein results from TCRdb running MiXCR on the multiplex PCR reads. This table holds a few hundred thousand distinct CDR3 sequences, under 60% found once. This entry is derived from a study of T cells in Graves' hyperthyroidism and ophthalmopathy. Absent ophthalmopathy progression within 18 months defined stable Graves' hyperthyroidism. The study excluded patients with uncontrolled infection, other autoimmune disease, pregnancy or lactation. The receptor's source is a woman younger than 30 with Graves' hyperthyroidism. Sequencing was performed on peripheral blood or thyroid tissue (not recorded which).

The CDR3 reads CASGGTPYNEQFF. The CDR3 DNA is TGTGCCAGCGGGGGGACTCCATACAATGAGCAGTTCTTC. This sequence joins TRBV12-3 or TRBV12-4 and TRBJ2-1, with a tentative D call TRBD2 (6 bases). With 8 bases removed from V and 4 bases from J, the gap between germline ends came to 12 bases. The CDR3 runs 13 residues.